Below, 29 T cell receptor beta chains from the same sample are listed, as sequenced in a study of cytomegalovirus exposure and HLA in healthy donors. The PCR made use of 60 Vbeta and 13 Jbeta primers. Assay used: immunoSEQ multiplex PCR; TCRdb lists only in-frame clones, some missing. The data contain 150,000 to 200,000 clones, 79% of them singletons. The material sequenced was PBMCs. Every receptor here comes from a male donor in good health and CMV-seropositive.

The chain employs TRBV27 and TRBJ2-7; 10 bases match TRBD1. With 3 bases clipped from V and 7 bases from J, the junction kept 15 bases outside the gene matches. The CDR3 is made up of 17 amino acids. CDR1 MNHEY and CDR2 SMNVEV come from the germline V gene (reference sequence). The CDR3 protein is CASSFDLRQGAGWEQYF. DNA of the CDR3: TGTGCCAGCAGTTTCGATTTGCGACAGGGGGCAGGTTGGGAGCAGTACTTC.

The sample holds a few counts of this clone. V and J are TRBV7-2 and TRBJ2-3; D gene ambiguous. The CDR3 is 12 residues long. Germline assignment: CDR1 SGHTA and CDR2 FQGNSA. V gave up 8 bases and J gave up 1 base, with 7 bases separating them. CDR3 loop: CASGQGTDTQYF. The DNA for the CDR3 is TGTGCCAGCGGGCAGGGCACAGATACGCAGTATTTT.

The chain is built from TRBV28 and TRBJ1-2; tentatively, D is TRBD1 (6 bases). The CDR3 has 14 residues. The germline V gene encodes CDR1 MDHEN and CDR2 SYDVKM. V lost 5 bases to trimming and J lost 3 bases, with 13 bases between them. CDR3 coding DNA: TGTGCCAGCAGTCCCGCTGGACAGTACTATGGCTACACCTTC. It yields the protein CASSPAGQYYGYTF.

The rearrangement links TRBV4-2 to TRBJ1-2; the D is unclear. Deletions cut 0 bases from V and 2 bases from J, with 10 bases between. Germline lookup yields CDR1 LGHNA and CDR2 YNFKEQ. The CDR3 is made up of 15 amino acids. The chain's CDR3 is CASSQERGFNYGYTF. The CDR3 nucleotides read TGTGCCAGCAGCCAAGAAAGAGGGTTCAACTATGGCTACACCTTC.

This clone appeared a single time. The rearrangement uses TRBV6-5 and TRBJ1-2, with D possibly being TRBD1 (5 bases). The ends were cut back, 6 bases at V and 4 bases at J, with 12 bases in the middle. This CDR3 is 13 amino acids long. Germline V gives CDR1 MNHEY, CDR2 SVGAGI. The CDR3 region has the DNA TGTGCCAGCAGCGAAGCGGGGCCCTATGGCTACACCTTC. Translation: CASSEAGPYGYTF.

The J gene is TRBJ2-3, the V gene TRBV9, with 10 bases fitting TRBD2. Germline CDR1 and CDR2: SGDLS and YYNGEE. Trimming cost V 3 bases and J 5 bases; bases outside gene matches: 9. The length of the CDR3 is 16 residues. CDR3 amino acids: CASSETSGLIRDTQYF. The CDR3, as DNA: TGTGCCAGCAGCGAGACTAGCGGGTTAATACGAGATACGCAGTATTTT.

This chain connects TRBV10-3 to TRBJ1-2, with a possible D match to TRBD1 (5 bases). Germline CDR1 is ENHRY and CDR2 is SYGVKD. The V end was cut by 0 bases, the J end by 6 bases, with 8 bases between. There are 13 residues in the CDR3. The CDR3 nucleotides read TGTGCCATCAGTGAGTCAAGACAGAATGGCTACACCTTC. Encoded protein: CAISESRQNGYTF.

V usage is TRBV27 and J usage is TRBJ2-7; 9 bases are shared with TRBD1. This CDR3 comprises 14 residues. The V gene's germline CDR1 is MNHEY and CDR2 SMNVEV (reference sequence). The ends lost 6 bases at V and 6 bases at J; junction bases unmatched: 9. The CDR3 DNA reads as TGTGCCAGCAGCCCCCGGGACAGGGACGTCGAGCAGTACTTC. It encodes CASSPRDRDVEQYF.

The genes are TRBV7-8 and TRBJ1-2; D gene ambiguous. V shed 1 base and J shed 4 bases, with 10 bases lying between them. The CDR3 is made up of 14 amino acids. From germline, CDR1 is SGHVS and CDR2 FQNEAQ. The CDR3 spells CASSLEVQAYGYTF. CDR3 nucleotides: TGTGCCAGCAGCTTAGAGGTCCAGGCCTATGGCTACACCTTC.

This clone occurred once. The chain couples TRBV9 to TRBJ1-1; D gene ambiguous. V lost 0 bases to trimming and J lost 6 bases, with 15 bases between them. This CDR3 has 15 residues. The germline gives CDR1 SGDLS, CDR2 YYNGEE. The CDR3 reads CASSVEGVRMAEAFF. CDR3 DNA: TGTGCCAGCAGCGTAGAAGGTGTGAGGATGGCTGAAGCTTTCTTT. Together with reference TRBV9 and TRBJ1-1, the CDR3 gives the full variable domain: DSGVTQTPKHLITATGQRVTLRCSPRSGDLSVYWYQQSLDQGLQFLIQYYNGEERAKGNILERFSAQQFPDLHSELNLSSLELGDSALYFCASSVEGVRMAEAFFGQGTRLTVV.

The rearrangement joins TRBV30 to TRBJ1-1, with a tentative D call TRBD1 (5 bases). This CDR3 region has 10 residues. Germline CDR1 is GTSNPN and CDR2 is SVGIG (reference sequence). Trimming took 3 bases from V and 6 from J, leaving 5 bases between them. The chain's CDR3 is CAWRGAEAFF. The CDR3, as DNA: TGTGCCTGGAGAGGGGCTGAAGCTTTCTTT.

The chain links TRBV6-1 to TRBJ1-2; D remains ambiguous. The V end was cut by 6 bases, the J end by 4 bases, with 9 bases between. The CDR3 consists of 12 residues. CDR1 MNHNS and CDR2 SASEGT come from the germline V gene. CDR3 sequence reads: CASRPDFYGYTF. As DNA, the CDR3 is TGTGCCAGCAGACCAGATTTCTATGGCTACACCTTC.

This rearrangement joins TRBV7-7 to TRBJ2-2; D may be TRBD1 (6 bases). CDR1 and CDR2 from the germline V gene are SSHAT and FNYEAQ (reference sequence). CDR3 length equals 13 residues. Between the trimmed V and J ends, which lost 8 bases and 0 bases, there was a span of 7 bases. CDR3 nucleotides: TGTGCCAGCGGACAGACGAACACCGGGGAGCTGTTTTTT. Its protein is CASGQTNTGELFF.

This clone was seen a few times. J is TRBJ1-1 and V is TRBV7-2; unclear D gene. The CDR3 is made up of 13 amino acids. V was shortened by 5 bases and J by 3 bases, with 10 bases between the two germline ends. Germline CDR1 is SGHTA and CDR2 is FQGNSA. DNA for the CDR3: TGTGCCAGCAGCGGTGGGCCTGACACTGAAGCTTTCTTT. This codes for CASSGGPDTEAFF.

V is TRBV7-6 and J is TRBJ1-5; D unclear. V was shortened by 5 bases and J by 5 bases, with 10 bases between the two germline ends. The CDR3 runs to 13 residues. Germline CDR1 reads SGHVS; CDR2 reads FNYEAQ. The CDR3 loop reads CASSHGSHQPQHF. DNA of the CDR3: TGTGCCAGCAGCCACGGTAGTCATCAGCCCCAGCATTTT.

The DNA for the CDR3 is TGTGCCAGCAGGCCGCCGGGACAGAACTACGAGCAGTACTTC. Protein: CASRPPGQNYEQYF. The chain uses TRBV6-6 and TRBJ2-7; 7 bases fit TRBD1. Per the germline V gene, CDR1 is MNHNY and CDR2 is SVGAGI (reference sequence). CDR3 length equals 14 residues. Trimming took 6 bases from V and 3 from J; bases not matched to a gene: 8.

The chain has TRBV4-1 and TRBJ2-1; D gene unclear. CDR3 length: 14 residues. CDR1 and CDR2 (germline): MGHRA, YSYEKL. Trimming removed 0 bases at V and 13 bases at J, with 16 bases between. CDR3 sequence reads: CASSQDIDPRPQFF. The CDR3 nucleotides are TGCGCCAGCAGCCAAGATATAGATCCCAGGCCTCAGTTCTTC.

The V call is TRBV5-6, the J call TRBJ1-4, with no clear D. There are 14 residues in the CDR3. Germline CDR1 is SGHDT and CDR2 is YYEEEE. Trimming shortened V by 4 bases and J by 2 bases, and 9 bases separated the two germline ends. This chain's CDR3 is CASSPGWTNEKLFF. CDR3 bases: TGTGCCAGCAGCCCGGGATGGACTAATGAAAAACTGTTTTTT.

The chain has TRBV11-2 and TRBJ2-7, with TRBD1 matching 8 bases. With V trimmed by 8 bases and J by 2 bases, 14 bases remained unmatched. The germline gives CDR1 SGHAT, CDR2 FQNNGV. This CDR3 spans 16 amino acids. CDR3 nucleotide sequence: TGTGCCAGCGCTGGTGGCCCAGGACAGGGAGCCTACGAGCAGTACTTC. Translation gives CASAGGPGQGAYEQYF.

V is TRBV11-1 and J is TRBJ1-3; no clear D gene. The CDR3 loop spans 13 amino acids. Germline CDR1 is SGHAT and CDR2 is FQDESV (reference sequence). V dropped 3 bases and J dropped 1 base, with 4 bases sitting between them. The CDR3 region is CASSFVSGNTIYF. CDR3 DNA sequence: TGTGCCAGCAGCTTTGTATCTGGAAACACCATATATTTT.

This clone was seen once. The chain links TRBV4-1 to TRBJ2-2; possible D gene TRBD1, 5 bases. Germline CDR1 is MGHRA and CDR2 is YSYEKL. Trimming cost V 1 base and J 2 bases, with 11 bases left between them. This CDR3 has 16 residues. The CDR3 loop is CASSQVPGRNTGELFF. Written as DNA, the CDR3 is TGCGCCAGCAGCCAAGTTCCAGGGCGAAACACCGGGGAGCTGTTTTTT.

This clone turned up a few times. The rearrangement uses TRBV7-8 and TRBJ1-2, with 10 bases matching TRBD1. Looked up from germline, CDR1 is SGHVS and CDR2 is FQNEAQ. Losses at the gene ends were 4 bases for V and 5 bases for J; bases not matched to a gene: 13. The CDR3 totals 17 residues. The CDR3 DNA reads TGTGCCAGCAGCTCAACGAACCGGGACAGGGGAGGGTATGGCTACACCTTC. Amino acids: CASSSTNRDRGGYGYTF.

The V and J genes are TRBV18 and TRBJ2-5; 9 nucleotides line up with TRBD2. Trimming at V came to 6 bases and at J to 3 bases, leaving 11 bases not matched to a gene. CDR1 is KGHSH and CDR2 is LQKENI in the germline V gene. This CDR3 comprises 16 residues. The CDR3 nucleotides read TGTGCCAGCTCCCTGAAAGTAGCGGGAGAAGAAGAGACCCAGTACTTC. It translates to CASSLKVAGEEETQYF.

The rearrangement uses TRBV19 and TRBJ2-1; 8 positions match TRBD2. Trimming took 5 bases from V and 5 from J; bases not matched to a gene: 2. The germline gives CDR1 LNHDA, CDR2 SQIVND (reference sequence). CDR3 length: 13 residues. As DNA, the CDR3 is TGTGCCAGTAGTGCGGGACTAGACAATGAGCAGTTCTTC. Translating it yields CASSAGLDNEQFF. The full variable domain, its missing parts supplied by reference TRBV19 and TRBJ2-1, is DGGITQSPKYLFRKEGQNVTLSCEQNLNHDAMYWYRQDPGQGLRLIYYSQIVNDFQKGDIAEGYSVSREKKESFPLTVTSAQKNPTAFYLCASSAGLDNEQFFGPGTRLTVL.

The rearrangement links TRBV14 to TRBJ2-7; TRBD1 might be the D (5 bases). V gave up 3 bases and J gave up 6 bases, with 9 bases separating them. The V gene's germline CDR1 is SGHDN and CDR2 FVKESK. The CDR3 contains 12 residues. The CDR3 is CASSHPRGEQYF. The CDR3 DNA is TGTGCCAGCAGCCACCCAAGGGGCGAGCAGTACTTC.

Only one count was recorded for this clone. V gene TRBV19 combines with J gene TRBJ2-7; 12 nucleotides line up with TRBD2. In germline, CDR1 is LNHDA, CDR2 SQIVND (reference sequence). The junction had 2 bases not matched to a gene; V was cut back by 6 bases and J by 2 bases. CDR3 length: 14 amino acids. CDR3 in amino acids: CASRGLAGTYEQYF. The DNA for the CDR3 is TGTGCCAGTAGAGGACTAGCGGGAACCTACGAGCAGTACTTC.

A word on this clone: One end of the junction fails to match germline, which may point to a read error. The rearrangement links TRBV7-7 to TRBJ2-1; 14 nucleotides agree with TRBD2. The CDR3 length is 15 residues. Germline CDR1 is SSHAT and CDR2 is FNYEAQ (reference sequence). CDR3 in amino acids: CASSPGLAGDHEQFF. The DNA of the CDR3 is TGTGCTAGCAGTCCGGGACTAGCGGGAGACCATGAGCAGTTCTTC.

The V and J genes are TRBV6-5 and TRBJ1-2, with a weak D call TRBD1 (5 bases). The CDR3 spans 15 residues. CDR1 MNHEY and CDR2 SVGAGI come from the germline V gene. Trimming took off 0 bases at V and 2 bases at J, with 10 bases between the two ends. The CDR3: CASSYSGTVNYGYTF. CDR3 nucleotides: TGTGCCAGCAGTTACTCCGGGACTGTCAACTATGGCTACACCTTC.

The genes are TRBV7-9 and TRBJ1-1, with D unresolved. The CDR3 totals 14 residues. Germline V CDR1 and CDR2: SEHNR, FQNEAQ (reference sequence). V was trimmed by 4 bases and J by 4 bases, leaving 13 bases between them. CDR3 in DNA: TGTGCCAGCAGCTCGCCGCCCCAGTCCACTGAAGCTTTCTTT. Its translation: CASSSPPQSTEAFF.